This TCR beta chain was recorded in a study of T cells in Graves' hyperthyroidism and ophthalmopathy. This clonotype showed up many times. Researchers amplified the TCR beta CDR3 regions from RNA transcripts. With the HTBI primer set, the TCR CDR3 went through a first round of RT-PCR. In TCRdb, the multiplex PCR reads were re-called with MiXCR into one record per CDR3 protein. The sample comprises some 460,000 distinct CDR3 sequences, 15% to 17% of which are singletons, and over 7.5% rests with the top ten. The CDR3 is made up of 14 amino acids. Germline CDR1 and CDR2: GTSNPN and SVGIG (reference sequence). V shed 2 bases and J shed 5 bases, with 15 bases lying between them.

Sequenced input: blood. The rearrangement joins TRBV30 to TRBJ1-1, with D possibly TRBD1 on 6 matching bases. The source is a woman under 30 with Graves' hyperthyroidism. As DNA, the CDR3 is TGTGCCTGGAGTAAGGGGGGGGGGCCGACTGAAGCTTTCTTT. This codes for CAWSKGGGPTEAFF.